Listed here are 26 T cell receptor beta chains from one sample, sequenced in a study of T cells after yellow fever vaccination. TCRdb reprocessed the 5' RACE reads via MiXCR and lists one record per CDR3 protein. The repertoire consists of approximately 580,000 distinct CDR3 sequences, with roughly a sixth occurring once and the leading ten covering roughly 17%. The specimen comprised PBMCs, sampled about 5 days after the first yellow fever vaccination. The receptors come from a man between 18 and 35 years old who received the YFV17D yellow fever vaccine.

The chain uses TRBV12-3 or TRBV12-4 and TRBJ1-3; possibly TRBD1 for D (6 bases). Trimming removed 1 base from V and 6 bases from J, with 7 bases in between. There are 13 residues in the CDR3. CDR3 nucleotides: TGTGCCAGCAGTTTAGGGACAGTAAACACCATATATTTT. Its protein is CASSLGTVNTIYF.

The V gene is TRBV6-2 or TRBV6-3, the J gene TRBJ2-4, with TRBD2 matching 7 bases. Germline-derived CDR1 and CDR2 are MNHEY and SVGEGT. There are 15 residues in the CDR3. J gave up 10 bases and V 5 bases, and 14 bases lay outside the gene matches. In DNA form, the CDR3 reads TGTGCCAGCAGTCATGGACTAGTCGGCGCCACGATTCAGTACTTC. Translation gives CASSHGLVGATIQYF.

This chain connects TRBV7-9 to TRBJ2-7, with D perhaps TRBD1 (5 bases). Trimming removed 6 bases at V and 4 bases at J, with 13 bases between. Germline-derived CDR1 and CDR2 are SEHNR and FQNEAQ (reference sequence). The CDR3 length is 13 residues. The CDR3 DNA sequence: TGTGCCAGCAGTCCGAAAGACAGATACGAGCAGTACTTC. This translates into CASSPKDRYEQYF.

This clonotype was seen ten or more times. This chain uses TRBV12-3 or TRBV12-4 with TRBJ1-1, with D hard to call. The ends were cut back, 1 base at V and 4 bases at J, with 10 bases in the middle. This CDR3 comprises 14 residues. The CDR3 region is CASSLGSQSTEAFF. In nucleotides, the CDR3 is TGTGCCAGCAGTTTAGGGAGTCAGAGCACTGAAGCTTTCTTT.

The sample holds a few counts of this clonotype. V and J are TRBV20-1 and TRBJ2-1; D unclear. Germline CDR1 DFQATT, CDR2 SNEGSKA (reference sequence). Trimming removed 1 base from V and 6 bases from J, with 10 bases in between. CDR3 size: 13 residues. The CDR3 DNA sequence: TGCAGTGCTAGAGCCCCGGACCGCAATGAGCAGTTCTTC. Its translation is CSARAPDRNEQFF.

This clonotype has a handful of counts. The CDR3 DNA is TGTGCCAGCAATCCTGGGGGGTTCGGTGAGCAGTTCTTC. This translates into CASNPGGFGEQFF. The chain uses TRBV12-3 or TRBV12-4 and TRBJ2-1, with D maybe TRBD2 (6 bases). This CDR3 contains 13 residues. Between the trimmed V and J ends, which lost 7 bases and 9 bases, there was a span of 16 bases.

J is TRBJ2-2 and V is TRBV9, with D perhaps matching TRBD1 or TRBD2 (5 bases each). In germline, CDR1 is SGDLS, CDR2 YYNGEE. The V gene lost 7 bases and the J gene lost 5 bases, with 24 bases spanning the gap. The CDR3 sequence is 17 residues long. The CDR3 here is CASGRTQPGRLTGELFF. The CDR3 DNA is TGTGCCAGCGGGCGTACACAACCGGGACGATTAACCGGGGAGCTGTTTTTT. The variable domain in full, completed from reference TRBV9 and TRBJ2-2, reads DSGVTQTPKHLITATGQRVTLRCSPRSGDLSVYWYQQSLDQGLQFLIQYYNGEERAKGNILERFSAQQFPDLHSELNLSSLELGDSALYFCASGRTQPGRLTGELFFGEGSRLTVL.

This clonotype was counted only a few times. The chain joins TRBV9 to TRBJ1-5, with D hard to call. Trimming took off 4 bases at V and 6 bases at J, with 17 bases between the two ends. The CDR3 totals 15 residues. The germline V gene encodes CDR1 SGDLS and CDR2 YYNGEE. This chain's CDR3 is CASSRTAGVGQPQHF. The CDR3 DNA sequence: TGTGCCAGCAGCCGGACGGCGGGTGTTGGTCAGCCCCAGCATTTT.

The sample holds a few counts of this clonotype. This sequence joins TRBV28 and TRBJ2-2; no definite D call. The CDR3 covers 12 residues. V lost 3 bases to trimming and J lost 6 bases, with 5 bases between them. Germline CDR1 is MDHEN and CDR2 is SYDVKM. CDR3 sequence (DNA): TGTGCCAGCAGTTTTCTCCCCGGGGAGCTGTTTTTT. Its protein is CASSFLPGELFF.

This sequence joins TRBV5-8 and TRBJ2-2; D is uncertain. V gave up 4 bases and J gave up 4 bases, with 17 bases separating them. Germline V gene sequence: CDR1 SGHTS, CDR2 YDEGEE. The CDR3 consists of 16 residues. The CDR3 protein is CASSPGAQWGTGELFF. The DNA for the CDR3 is TGTGCCAGCAGCCCGGGCGCCCAATGGGGCACCGGGGAGCTGTTTTTT.

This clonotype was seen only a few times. The CDR3 protein is CASSQGFFNEQFF. The CDR3 DNA sequence: TGCGCCAGCAGCCAAGGGTTTTTTAATGAGCAGTTCTTC. The chain carries TRBV4-3 and TRBJ2-1; D unresolved. Trimming stripped 1 base from V and 7 bases from J, with 8 bases between. The germline V gene encodes CDR1 LGHNA and CDR2 YSLEER. The CDR3 totals 13 residues.

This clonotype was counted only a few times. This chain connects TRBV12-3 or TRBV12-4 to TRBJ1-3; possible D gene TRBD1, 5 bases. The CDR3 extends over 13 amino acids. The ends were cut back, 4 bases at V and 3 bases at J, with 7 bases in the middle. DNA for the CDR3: TGTGCCAGCAGTTCTGACAGTGGAAACACCATATATTTT. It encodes CASSSDSGNTIYF.

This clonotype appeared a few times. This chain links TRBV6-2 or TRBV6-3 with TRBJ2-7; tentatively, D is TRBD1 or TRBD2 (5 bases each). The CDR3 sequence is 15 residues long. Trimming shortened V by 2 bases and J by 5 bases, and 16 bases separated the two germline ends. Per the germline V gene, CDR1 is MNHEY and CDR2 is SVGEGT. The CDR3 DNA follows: TGTGCCAGCAGTTACCCCCGGGACGCAAACAACGAGCAGTACTTC. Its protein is CASSYPRDANNEQYF.

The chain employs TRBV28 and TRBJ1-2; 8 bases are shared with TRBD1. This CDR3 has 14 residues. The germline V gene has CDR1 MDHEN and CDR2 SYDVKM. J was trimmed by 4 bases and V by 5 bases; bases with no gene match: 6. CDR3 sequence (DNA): TGTGCCAGCAGTCCTACAGACAGGGGCTATGGCTACACCTTC. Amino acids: CASSPTDRGYGYTF.

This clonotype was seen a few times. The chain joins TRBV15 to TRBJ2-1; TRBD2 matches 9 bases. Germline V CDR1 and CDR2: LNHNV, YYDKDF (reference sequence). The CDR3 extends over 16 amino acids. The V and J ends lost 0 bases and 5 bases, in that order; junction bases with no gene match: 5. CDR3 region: CATSREGLAGNNEQFF. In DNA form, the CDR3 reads TGTGCCACCAGCAGAGAGGGGCTAGCGGGGAACAATGAGCAGTTCTTC.

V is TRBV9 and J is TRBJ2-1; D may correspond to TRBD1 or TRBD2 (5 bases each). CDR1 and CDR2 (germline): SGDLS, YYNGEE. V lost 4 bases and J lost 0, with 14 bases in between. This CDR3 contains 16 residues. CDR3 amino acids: CASSPRSGSSYNEQFF. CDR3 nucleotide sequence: TGTGCCAGCAGCCCCCGCTCAGGGAGCTCCTACAATGAGCAGTTCTTC. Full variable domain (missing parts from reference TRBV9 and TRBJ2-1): DSGVTQTPKHLITATGQRVTLRCSPRSGDLSVYWYQQSLDQGLQFLIQYYNGEERAKGNILERFSAQQFPDLHSELNLSSLELGDSALYFCASSPRSGSSYNEQFFGPGTRLTVL.

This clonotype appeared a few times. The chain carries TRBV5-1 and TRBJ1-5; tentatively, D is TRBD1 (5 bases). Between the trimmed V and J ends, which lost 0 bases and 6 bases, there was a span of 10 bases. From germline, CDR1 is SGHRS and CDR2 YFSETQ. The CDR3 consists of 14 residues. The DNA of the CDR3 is TGCGCCAGCAGCTTGGTGGGGCTTGGTCAGCCCCAGCATTTT. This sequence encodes CASSLVGLGQPQHF.

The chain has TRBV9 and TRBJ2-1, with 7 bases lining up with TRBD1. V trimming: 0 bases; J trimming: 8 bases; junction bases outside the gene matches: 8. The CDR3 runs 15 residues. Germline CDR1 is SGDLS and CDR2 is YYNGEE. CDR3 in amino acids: CASSVDRGGLYEQFF. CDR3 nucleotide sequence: TGTGCCAGCAGCGTAGACAGGGGCGGTCTCTATGAGCAGTTCTTC.

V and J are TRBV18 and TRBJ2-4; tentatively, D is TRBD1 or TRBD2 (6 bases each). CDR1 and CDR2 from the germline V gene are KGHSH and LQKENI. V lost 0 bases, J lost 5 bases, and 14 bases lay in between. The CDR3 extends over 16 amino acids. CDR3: CASSPPQGRKENIQYF. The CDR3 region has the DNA TGTGCCAGCTCACCACCTCAGGGGAGGAAAGAAAACATTCAGTACTTC.

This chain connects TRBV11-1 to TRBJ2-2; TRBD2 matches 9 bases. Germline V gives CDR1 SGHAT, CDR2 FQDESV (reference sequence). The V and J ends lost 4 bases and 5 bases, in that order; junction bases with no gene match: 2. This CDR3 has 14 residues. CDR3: CASSWGLATGELFF. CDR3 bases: TGTGCCAGCAGCTGGGGACTAGCTACCGGGGAGCTGTTTTTT.

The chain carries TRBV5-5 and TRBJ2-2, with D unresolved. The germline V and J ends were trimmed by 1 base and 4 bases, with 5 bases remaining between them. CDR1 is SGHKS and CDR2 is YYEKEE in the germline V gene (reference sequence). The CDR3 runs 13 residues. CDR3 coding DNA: TGTGCCAGCAGCTTGTTAAGCACCGGGGAGCTGTTTTTT. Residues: CASSLLSTGELFF.

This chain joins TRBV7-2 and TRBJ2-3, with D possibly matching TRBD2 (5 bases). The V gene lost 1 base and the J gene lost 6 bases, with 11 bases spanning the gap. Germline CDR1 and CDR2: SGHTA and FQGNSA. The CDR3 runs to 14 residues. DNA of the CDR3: TGTGCCAGCAGCTTAGTAGGAGCGGTGGATACGCAGTATTTT. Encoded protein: CASSLVGAVDTQYF.

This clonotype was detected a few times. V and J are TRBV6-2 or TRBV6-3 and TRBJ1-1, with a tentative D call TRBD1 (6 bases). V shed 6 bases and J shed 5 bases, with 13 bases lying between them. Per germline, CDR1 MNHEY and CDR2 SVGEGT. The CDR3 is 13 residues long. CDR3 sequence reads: CASRHRGATEAFF. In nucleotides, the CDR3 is TGTGCCAGCAGACACCGGGGGGCAACTGAAGCTTTCTTT.

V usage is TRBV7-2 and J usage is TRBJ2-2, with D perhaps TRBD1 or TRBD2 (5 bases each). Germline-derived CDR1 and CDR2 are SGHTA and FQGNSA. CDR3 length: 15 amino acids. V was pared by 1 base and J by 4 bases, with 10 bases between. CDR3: CASSLVTRGTGELFF. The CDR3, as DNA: TGTGCCAGCAGCTTAGTTACGAGGGGCACCGGGGAGCTGTTTTTT.

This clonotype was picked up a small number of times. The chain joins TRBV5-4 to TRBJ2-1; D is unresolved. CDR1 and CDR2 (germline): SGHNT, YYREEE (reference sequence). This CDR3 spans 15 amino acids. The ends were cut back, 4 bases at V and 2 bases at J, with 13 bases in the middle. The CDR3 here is CASSLEHPTYNEQFF. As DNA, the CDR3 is TGTGCCAGCAGCCTCGAGCATCCGACCTACAATGAGCAGTTCTTC.

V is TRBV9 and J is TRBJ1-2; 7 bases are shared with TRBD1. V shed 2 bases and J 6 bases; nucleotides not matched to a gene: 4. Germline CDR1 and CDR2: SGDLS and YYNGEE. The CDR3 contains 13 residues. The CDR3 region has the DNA TGTGCCAGCAGCGTGCAGGGGGTTCATGGCTACACCTTC. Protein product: CASSVQGVHGYTF.